This entry concerns a single TCR beta chain. Its specificity is not known. MiXCR was run by TCRdb on the RT-PCR reads, yielding one entry per CDR3 protein. The data hold 800,000 to 1,000,000 distinct CDR3 sequences, with roughly 20% observed a single time. These data belong to a study of response to subunit inactivated influenza vaccine. Study outcomes and limitations: New T cells are recruited in small numbers by each seasonal influenza vaccination, according to the authors' suggestion.

This sequence was found in a man in his fifties or sixties who received an inactivated influenza vaccine. Specimen: PBMCs from blood, collected about 5 days after vaccination.

The DNA for the CDR3 is TGTGCCAGCAGCTTAGACGGCCAGCTGAGTGGTACTGAAGCTTTCTTT. Residues: CASSLDGQLSGTEAFF. V usage is TRBV7-6 and J usage is TRBJ1-1; D ambiguous. Germline V gene sequence: CDR1 SGHVS, CDR2 FNYEAQ. Trimming left V 1 base short and J 5 bases short, with 17 bases between. This CDR3 spans 16 amino acids.